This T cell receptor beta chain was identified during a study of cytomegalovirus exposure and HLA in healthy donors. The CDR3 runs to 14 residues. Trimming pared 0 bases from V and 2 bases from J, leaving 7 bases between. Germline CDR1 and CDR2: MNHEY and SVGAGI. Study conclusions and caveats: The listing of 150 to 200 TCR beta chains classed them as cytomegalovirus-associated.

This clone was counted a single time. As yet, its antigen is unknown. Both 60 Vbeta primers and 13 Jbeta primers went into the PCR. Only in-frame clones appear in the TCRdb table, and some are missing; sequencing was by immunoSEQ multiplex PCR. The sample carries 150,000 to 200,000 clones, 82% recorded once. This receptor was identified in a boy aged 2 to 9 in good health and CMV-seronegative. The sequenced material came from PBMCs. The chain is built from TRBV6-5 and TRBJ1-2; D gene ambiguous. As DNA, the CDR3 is TGTGCCAGCAGTTACTCCACACCAAACTATGGCTACACCTTC. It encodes CASSYSTPNYGYTF.